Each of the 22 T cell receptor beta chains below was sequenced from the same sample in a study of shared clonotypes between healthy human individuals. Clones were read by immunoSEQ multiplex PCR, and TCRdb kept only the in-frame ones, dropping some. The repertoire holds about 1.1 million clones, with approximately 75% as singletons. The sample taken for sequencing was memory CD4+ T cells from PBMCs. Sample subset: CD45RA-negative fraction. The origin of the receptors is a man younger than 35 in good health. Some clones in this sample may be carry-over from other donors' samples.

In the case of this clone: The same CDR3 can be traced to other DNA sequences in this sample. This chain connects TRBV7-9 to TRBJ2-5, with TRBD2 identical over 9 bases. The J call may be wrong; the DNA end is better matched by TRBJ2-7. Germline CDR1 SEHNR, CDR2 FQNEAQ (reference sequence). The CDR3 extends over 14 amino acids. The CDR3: CASSPTSGSYEQYF. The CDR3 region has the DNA TGTGCCAGCAGTCCGACTAGCGGTTCCTACGAGCAGTACTTC.

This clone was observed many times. The CDR3 DNA reads as TGTGCCAGCAGCTTAATACCTATCTGGGAGACCCAGTACTTC. Translation gives CASSLIPIWETQYF. This chain joins TRBV11-2 and TRBJ2-5, with unresolved D. The length of the CDR3 is 14 residues. CDR1 is SGHAT, CDR2 FQNNGV, per germline. V was cut by 2 bases and J by 5 bases, with 12 bases left in between.

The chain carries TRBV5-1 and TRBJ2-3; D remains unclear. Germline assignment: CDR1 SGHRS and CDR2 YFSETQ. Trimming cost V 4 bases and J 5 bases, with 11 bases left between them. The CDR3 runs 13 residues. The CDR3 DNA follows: TGCGCCAGCAGCCCCGGGTCGGGAGATACGCAGTATTTT. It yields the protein CASSPGSGDTQYF.

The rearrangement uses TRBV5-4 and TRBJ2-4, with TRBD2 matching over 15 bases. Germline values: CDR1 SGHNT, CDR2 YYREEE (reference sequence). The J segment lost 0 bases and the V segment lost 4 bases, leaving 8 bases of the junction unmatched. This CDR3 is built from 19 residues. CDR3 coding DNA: TGTGCCAGCAGCCTTGGACTAGCGGGAGGGGGAATAGCCAAAAACATTCAGTACTTC. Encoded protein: CASSLGLAGGGIAKNIQYF.

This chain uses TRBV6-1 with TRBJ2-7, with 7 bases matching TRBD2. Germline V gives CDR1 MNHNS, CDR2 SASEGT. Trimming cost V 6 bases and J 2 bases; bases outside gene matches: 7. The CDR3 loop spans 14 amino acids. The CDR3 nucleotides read TGTGCCAGCAGGACCGAGGCGGGAGCCTACGAGCAGTACTTC. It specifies CASRTEAGAYEQYF.

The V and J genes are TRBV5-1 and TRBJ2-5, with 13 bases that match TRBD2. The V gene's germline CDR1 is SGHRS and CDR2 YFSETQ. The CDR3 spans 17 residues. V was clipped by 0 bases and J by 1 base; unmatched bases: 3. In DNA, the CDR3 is TGCGCCAGCAGCTTGGGGACTAGCGGGAGCCCCCAAGAGACCCAGTACTTC. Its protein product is CASSLGTSGSPQETQYF.

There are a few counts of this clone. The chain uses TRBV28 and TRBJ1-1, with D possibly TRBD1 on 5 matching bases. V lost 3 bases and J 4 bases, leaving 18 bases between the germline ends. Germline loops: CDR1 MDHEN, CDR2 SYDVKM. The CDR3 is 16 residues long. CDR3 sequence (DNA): TGTGCCAGCAGTTTCCCCAGGGTGAAAAGGGCCACTGAAGCTTTCTTT. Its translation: CASSFPRVKRATEAFF.

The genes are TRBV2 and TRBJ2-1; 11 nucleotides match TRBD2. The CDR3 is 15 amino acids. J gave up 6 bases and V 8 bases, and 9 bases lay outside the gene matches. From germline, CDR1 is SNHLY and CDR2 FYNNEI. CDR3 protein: CASEKELAGVNEQFF. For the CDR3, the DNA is TGTGCCAGCGAAAAGGAACTAGCGGGAGTCAATGAGCAGTTCTTC.

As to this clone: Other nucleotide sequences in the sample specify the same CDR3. The DNA of the CDR3 is TGTGCCAGTAGTAGGGGACCGTTGAACACTGAAGCTTTCTTT. This gives the protein CASSRGPLNTEAFF. The genes are TRBV19 and TRBJ1-1; TRBD1 might be the D (5 bases). In germline, CDR1 is LNHDA, CDR2 SQIVND (reference sequence). The CDR3 loop spans 14 amino acids. V dropped 4 bases and J dropped 0 bases, with 9 bases sitting between them.

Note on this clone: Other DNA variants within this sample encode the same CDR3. CDR3 sequence (DNA): TGCGCCAGCAGCTTATGGGCCGCGAACACTGAAGCTTTCTTT. Encoded protein: CASSLWAANTEAFF. The V and J genes are TRBV5-1 and TRBJ1-1; D uncertain. Germline V gene lookup returns CDR1 SGHRS and CDR2 YFSETQ. V lost 2 bases and J lost 1, with 9 bases in between. CDR3 length equals 14 residues.

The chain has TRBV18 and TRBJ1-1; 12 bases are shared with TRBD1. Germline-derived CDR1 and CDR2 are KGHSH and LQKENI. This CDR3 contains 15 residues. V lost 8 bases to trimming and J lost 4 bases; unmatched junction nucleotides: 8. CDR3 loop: CASHQGQGATTEAFF. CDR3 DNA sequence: TGTGCCAGCCACCAGGGACAGGGGGCGACCACTGAAGCTTTCTTT.

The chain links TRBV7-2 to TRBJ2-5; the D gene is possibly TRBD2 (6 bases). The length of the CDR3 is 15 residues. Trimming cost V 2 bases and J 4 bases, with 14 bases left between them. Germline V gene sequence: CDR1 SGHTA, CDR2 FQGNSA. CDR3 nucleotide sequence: TGTGCCAGCAGCTTACAAGTAGCGGATGGAGAGACCCAGTACTTC. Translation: CASSLQVADGETQYF.

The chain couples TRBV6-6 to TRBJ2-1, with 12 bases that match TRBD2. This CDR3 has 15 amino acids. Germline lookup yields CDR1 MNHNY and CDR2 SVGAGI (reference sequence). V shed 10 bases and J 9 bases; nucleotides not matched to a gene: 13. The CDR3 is CATDFLAGGRGEQFF. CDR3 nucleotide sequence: TGTGCCACCGATTTTCTAGCGGGAGGGCGGGGTGAGCAGTTCTTC.

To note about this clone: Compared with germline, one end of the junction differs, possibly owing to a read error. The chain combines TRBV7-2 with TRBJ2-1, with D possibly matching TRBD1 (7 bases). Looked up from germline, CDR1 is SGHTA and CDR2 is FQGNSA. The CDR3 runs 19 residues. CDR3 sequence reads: CASSLGQGDLRSSHNEQFF. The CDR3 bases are TGTGCCAGCAGCTTAGGCCAGGGGGACTTAAGAAGCTCCCACAATGAGCAGTTCTTC.

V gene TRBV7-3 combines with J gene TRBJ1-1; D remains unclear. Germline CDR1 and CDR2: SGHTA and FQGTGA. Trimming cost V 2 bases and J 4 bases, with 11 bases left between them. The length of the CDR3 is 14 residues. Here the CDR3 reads CASSLSYTGTEAFF. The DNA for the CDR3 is TGTGCCAGCAGCTTATCCTATACGGGCACTGAAGCTTTCTTT.

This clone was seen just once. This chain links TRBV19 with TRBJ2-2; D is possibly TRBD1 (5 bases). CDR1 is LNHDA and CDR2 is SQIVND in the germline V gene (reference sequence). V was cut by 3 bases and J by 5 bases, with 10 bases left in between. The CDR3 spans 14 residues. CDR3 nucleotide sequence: TGTGCCAGTAGTATTTCCCAGGGAACCGGGGAGCTGTTTTTT. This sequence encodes CASSISQGTGELFF.

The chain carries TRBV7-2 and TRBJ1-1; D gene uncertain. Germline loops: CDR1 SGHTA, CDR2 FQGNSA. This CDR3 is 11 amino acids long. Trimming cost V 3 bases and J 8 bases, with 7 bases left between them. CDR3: CASSLTDEAFF. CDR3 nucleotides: TGTGCCAGCAGCTTGACCGACGAAGCTTTCTTT.

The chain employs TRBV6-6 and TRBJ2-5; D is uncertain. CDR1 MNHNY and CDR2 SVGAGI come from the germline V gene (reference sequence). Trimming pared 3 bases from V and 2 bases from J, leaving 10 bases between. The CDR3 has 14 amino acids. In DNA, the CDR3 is TGTGCCAGCAGTTATTCAGACATTCAAGAGACCCAGTACTTC. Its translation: CASSYSDIQETQYF.

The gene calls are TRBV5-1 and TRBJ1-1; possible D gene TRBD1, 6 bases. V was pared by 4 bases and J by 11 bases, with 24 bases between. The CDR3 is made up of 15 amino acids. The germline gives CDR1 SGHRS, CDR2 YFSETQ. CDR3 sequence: CASSPAGGREGEAFF. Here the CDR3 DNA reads TGCGCCAGCAGCCCGGCCGGGGGGCGGGAGGGTGAGGCTTTCTTT.

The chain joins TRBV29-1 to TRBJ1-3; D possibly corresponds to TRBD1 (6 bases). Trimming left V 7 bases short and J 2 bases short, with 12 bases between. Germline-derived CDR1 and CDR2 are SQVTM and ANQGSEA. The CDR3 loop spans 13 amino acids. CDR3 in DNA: TGCAGCGCGACACAGGGAACTGGAAACACCATATATTTT. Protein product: CSATQGTGNTIYF.

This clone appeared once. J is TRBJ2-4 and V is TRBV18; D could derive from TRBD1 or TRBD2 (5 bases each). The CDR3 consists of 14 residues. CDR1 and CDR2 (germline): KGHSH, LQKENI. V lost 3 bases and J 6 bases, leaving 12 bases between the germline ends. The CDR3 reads CASSPGTGTNIQYF. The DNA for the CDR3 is TGTGCCAGCTCACCTGGGACGGGGACAAACATTCAGTACTTC.

In DNA, the CDR3 is TGTGCCAGCTCACCGCAGGGGGCGGCCTCCTACGAGCAGTACTTC. Translation gives CASSPQGAASYEQYF. The J gene is TRBJ2-7, the V gene TRBV18, with 8 bases aligning to TRBD1. CDR1 and CDR2 from the germline V gene are KGHSH and LQKENI. This CDR3 region has 15 residues. Trimming at V came to 3 bases and at J to 0 bases, leaving 4 bases not matched to a gene.